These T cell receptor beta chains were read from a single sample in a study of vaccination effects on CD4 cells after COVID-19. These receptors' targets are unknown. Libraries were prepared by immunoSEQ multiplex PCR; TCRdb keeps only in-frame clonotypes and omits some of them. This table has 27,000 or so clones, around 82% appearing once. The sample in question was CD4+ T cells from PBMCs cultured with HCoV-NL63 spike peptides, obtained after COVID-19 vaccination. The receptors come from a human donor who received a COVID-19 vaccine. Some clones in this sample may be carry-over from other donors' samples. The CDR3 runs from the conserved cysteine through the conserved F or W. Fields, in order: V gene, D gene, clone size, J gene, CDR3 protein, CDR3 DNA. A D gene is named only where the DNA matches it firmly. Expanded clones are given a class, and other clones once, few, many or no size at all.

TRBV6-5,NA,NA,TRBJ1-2,CASSYSRFGYYGYTF,TGTGCCAGCAGTTACTCGAGGTTCGGCTACTATGGCTACACCTTC
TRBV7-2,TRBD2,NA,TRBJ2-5,CASSPQAGGLETQYF,TGTGCCAGCAGCCCTCAAGCGGGGGGGCTTGAGACCCAGTACTTC
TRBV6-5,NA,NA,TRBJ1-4,CASRPATNEKLFF,TGTGCCAGTCGACCTGCAACTAATGAAAAACTGTTTTTT
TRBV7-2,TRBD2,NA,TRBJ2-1,CASPSSGGRLGEQFF,TGTGCCAGCCCTTCGAGCGGGGGGCGGTTAGGGGAGCAGTTCTTC
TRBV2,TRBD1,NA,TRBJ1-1,CASTPGQTNTEAFF,TGTGCCAGCACCCCGGGACAGACAAACACTGAAGCTTTCTTT
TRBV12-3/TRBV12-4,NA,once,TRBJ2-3,CASSKGDTQYF,TGTGCCAGCAGTAAAGGAGATACGCAGTATTTT
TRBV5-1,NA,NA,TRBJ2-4,CASSPPGASKNIQYF,TGCGCCAGCAGCCCCCCGGGGGCGTCCAAAAACATTCAGTACTTC
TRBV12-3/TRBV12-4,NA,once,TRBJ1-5,CASTNGGGRPQHF,TGTGCCAGCACAAATGGGGGGGGGCGGCCCCAGCATTTT
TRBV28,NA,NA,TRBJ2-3,CASSRPPGTQYF,TGTGCCAGCAGCCGGCCCCCCGGTACGCAGTATTTT
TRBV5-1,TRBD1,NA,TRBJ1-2,CASSLAGTDGYTF,TGCGCCAGCAGCTTGGCCGGGACAGATGGCTACACCTTC
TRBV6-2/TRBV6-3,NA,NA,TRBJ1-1,CASSGPPPGYSEAFF,TGTGCCAGCAGTGGGCCACCCCCAGGGTACTCTGAAGCTTTCTTT
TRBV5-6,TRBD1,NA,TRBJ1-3,CASSARDRALGDTIYF,TGTGCCAGCAGCGCCCGGGACAGGGCCTTAGGAGACACCATATATTTT
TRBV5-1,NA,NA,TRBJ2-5,CASRDNQETQYF,TGCGCCAGCCGGGACAACCAAGAGACCCAGTACTTC
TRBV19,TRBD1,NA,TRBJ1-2,CASRIGTGTYGYTF,TGTGCCAGTAGAATCGGGACAGGGACCTATGGCTACACCTTC
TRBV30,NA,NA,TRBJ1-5,CAWSVSGRDGQPQHF,TGTGCCTGGAGTGTAAGCGGCAGGGATGGGCAGCCCCAGCATTTT
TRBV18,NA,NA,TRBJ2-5,CASSPGRKETQYF,TGTGCCAGCTCACCGGGACGGAAAGAGACCCAGTACTTC
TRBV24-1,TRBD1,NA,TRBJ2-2,CATSGGQGVNTGELFF,TGTGCCACCAGTGGAGGCCAGGGGGTCAACACCGGGGAGCTGTTTTTT
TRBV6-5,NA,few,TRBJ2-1,CASSLTYQGYNEQFF,TGTGCCAGCAGTTTGACTTATCAGGGGTACAATGAGCAGTTCTTC
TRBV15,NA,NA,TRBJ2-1,CATSRGPRGRGSYNEQFF,TGTGCCACCAGCAGAGGGCCCCGGGGAAGGGGCTCCTACAATGAGCAGTTCTTC
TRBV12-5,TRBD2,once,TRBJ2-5,CASGPSAGGKETQYF,TGTGCTAGTGGGCCCTCAGCGGGGGGCAAAGAGACCCAGTACTTC
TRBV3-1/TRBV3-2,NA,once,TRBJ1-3,CASSPYRSHSGNTIYF,TGTGCCAGCAGCCCTTACAGGAGTCACTCTGGAAACACCATATATTTT
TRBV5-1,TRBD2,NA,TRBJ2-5,CASSLGLAGALETQYF,TGCGCCAGCAGCTTGGGGCTAGCGGGGGCTCTAGAGACCCAGTACTTC
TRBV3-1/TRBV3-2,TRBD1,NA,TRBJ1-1,CASSQMGTGGTEAFF,TGTGCCAGCAGCCAAATGGGGACAGGGGGCACTGAAGCTTTCTTT
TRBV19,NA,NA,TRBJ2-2,CASNRGRNPGPGELFF,TGTGCCAGTAATCGGGGGAGGAACCCTGGTCCCGGGGAGCTGTTTTTT
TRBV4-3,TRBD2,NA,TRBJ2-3,CASSQGGAGGPDTQYF,TGCGCCAGCAGCCAAGGAGGCGCGGGGGGGCCAGATACGCAGTATTTT
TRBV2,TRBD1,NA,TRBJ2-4,CASSDTGTGQNIQYF,TGTGCCAGCAGTGACACTGGGACAGGGCAAAACATTCAGTACTTC
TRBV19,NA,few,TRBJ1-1,CASSIFLNTEAFF,TGTGCCAGTAGTATTTTCCTGAACACTGAAGCTTTCTTT
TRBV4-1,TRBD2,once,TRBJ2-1,CASSQEMLGTSGEQFF,TGCGCCAGCAGCCAAGAAATGTTGGGGACTAGCGGTGAGCAGTTCTTC
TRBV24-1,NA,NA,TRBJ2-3,CATSDPTASTDTQYF,TGTGCCACCAGTGACCCCACGGCGAGCACAGATACGCAGTATTTT
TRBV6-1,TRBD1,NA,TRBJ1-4,CASSDRGYTTNEKLFF,TGTGCCAGCAGTGACAGGGGGTATACAACTAATGAAAAACTGTTTTTT
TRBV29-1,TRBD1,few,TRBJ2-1,CSSTGTGDNEQFF,TGCAGCTCGACCGGGACAGGGGACAATGAGCAGTTCTTC
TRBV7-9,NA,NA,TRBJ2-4,CASSLDRTGNIQYF,TGTGCCAGCAGCTTAGACCGGACGGGAAACATTCAGTACTTC
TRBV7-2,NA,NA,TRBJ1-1,CASSTKQGYHTEAFF,TGTGCCAGCAGCACAAAGCAGGGATATCACACTGAAGCTTTCTTT
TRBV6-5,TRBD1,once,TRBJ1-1,CASSSVATGRTAEAFF,TGTGCCAGCAGTTCCGTAGCGACAGGGAGAACCGCTGAAGCTTTCTTT
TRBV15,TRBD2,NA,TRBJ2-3,CATMAGGTDTQYF,TGTGCCACCATGGCGGGGGGGACAGATACGCAGTATTTT
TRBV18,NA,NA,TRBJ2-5,CASSPTAFQETQYF,TGTGCCAGCTCACCCACGGCTTTCCAAGAGACCCAGTACTTC
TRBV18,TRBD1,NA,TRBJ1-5,CASSLQGGNQPQHF,TGTGCCAGCTCACTGCAGGGGGGGAATCAGCCCCAGCATTTT
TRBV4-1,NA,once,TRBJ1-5,CASSQGYRDTDSNQPQHF,TGCGCCAGCAGCCAAGGTTACCGGGACACCGATAGCAATCAGCCCCAGCATTTT
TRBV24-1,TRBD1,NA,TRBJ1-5,CATSETGYSNQPQHF,TGTGCCACCAGTGAGACAGGGTATAGCAATCAGCCCCAGCATTTT
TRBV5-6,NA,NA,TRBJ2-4,CASSQNSVAKNIQYF,TGTGCCAGCAGCCAAAATAGTGTGGCCAAAAACATTCAGTACTTC
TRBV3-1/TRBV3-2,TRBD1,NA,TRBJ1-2,CASSHSAQGAFRGYTF,TGTGCCAGCAGCCACTCCGCCCAGGGGGCTTTTCGTGGCTACACCTTC
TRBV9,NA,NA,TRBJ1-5,CASSVQYSNQPQHF,TGTGCCAGCAGCGTCCAATATAGCAATCAGCCCCAGCATTTT
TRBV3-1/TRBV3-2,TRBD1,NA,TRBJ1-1,CASSEQGGGTEAFF,TGTGCCAGCAGCGAACAGGGGGGAGGCACTGAAGCTTTCTTT
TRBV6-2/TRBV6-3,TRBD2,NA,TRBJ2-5,CASSLPSGGLQETQYF,TGTGCCAGCAGCCTACCTAGCGGGGGGCTACAAGAGACCCAGTACTTC
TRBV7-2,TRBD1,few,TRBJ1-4,CASSLGGGGEKLFF,TGTGCCAGCAGCTTAGGTGGAGGGGGCGAAAAACTGTTTTTT
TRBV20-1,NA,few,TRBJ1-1,CSASPYVEGMNTEAFF,TGCAGTGCTAGTCCCTATGTGGAGGGTATGAACACTGAAGCTTTCTTT
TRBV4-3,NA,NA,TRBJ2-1,CASSQGDRRDEQFF,TGCGCCAGCAGCCAAGGCGATCGGAGGGATGAGCAGTTCTTC
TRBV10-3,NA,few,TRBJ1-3,CAISLHPWPSGNTIYF,TGTGCCATCAGTCTACACCCATGGCCCTCTGGAAACACCATATATTTT
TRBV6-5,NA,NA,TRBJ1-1,CATQTEVTEAFF,TGTGCCACCCAGACAGAAGTCACTGAAGCTTTCTTT
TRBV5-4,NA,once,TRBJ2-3,CASRLGRGASDTQYF,TGTGCCAGCAGGTTGGGACGCGGGGCGTCAGATACGCAGTATTTT
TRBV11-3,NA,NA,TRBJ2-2,CASSFEGGGELFF,TGTGCCAGCAGCTTTGAGGGTGGCGGGGAGCTGTTTTTT
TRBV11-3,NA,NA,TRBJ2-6,CASSLTSGSGANVLTF,TGTGCCAGCAGCTTAACGTCAGGGTCTGGGGCCAACGTCCTGACTTTC
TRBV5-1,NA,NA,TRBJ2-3,CASSLQDTSTDTQYF,TGCGCCAGCAGCTTGCAGGATACTAGCACAGATACGCAGTATTTT
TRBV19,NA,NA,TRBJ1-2,CASSYSVGSPNYGYTF,TGTGCCAGTAGTTACTCCGTGGGCTCTCCTAACTATGGCTACACCTTC
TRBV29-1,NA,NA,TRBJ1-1,CSVDQSGGTEAFF,TGCAGCGTTGACCAATCCGGGGGCACTGAAGCTTTCTTT
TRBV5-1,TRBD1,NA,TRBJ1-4,CASRFTGDVANEKLFF,TGCGCCAGCAGGTTTACAGGGGATGTTGCTAATGAAAAACTGTTTTTT